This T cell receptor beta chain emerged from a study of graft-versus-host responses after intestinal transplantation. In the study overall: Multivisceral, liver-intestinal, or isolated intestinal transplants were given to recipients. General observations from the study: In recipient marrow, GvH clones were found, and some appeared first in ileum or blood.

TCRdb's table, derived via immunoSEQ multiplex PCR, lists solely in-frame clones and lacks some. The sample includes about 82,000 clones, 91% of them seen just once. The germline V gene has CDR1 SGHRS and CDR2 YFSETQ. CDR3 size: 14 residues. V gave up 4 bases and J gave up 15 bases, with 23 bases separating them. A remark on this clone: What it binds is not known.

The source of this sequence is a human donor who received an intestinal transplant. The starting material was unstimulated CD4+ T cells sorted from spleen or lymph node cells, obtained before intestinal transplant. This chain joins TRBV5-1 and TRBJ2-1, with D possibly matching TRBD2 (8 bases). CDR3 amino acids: CASSPREGASSWFF. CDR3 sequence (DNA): TGCGCCAGCAGCCCCCGGGAGGGGGCCTCCTCCTGGTTCTTC.